This T cell receptor (beta chain) came from a study of blood T cell repertoires in COVID-19. About the study: Researchers got acute and convalescent COVID-19 samples from the United States, Italy and Spain. The analysed material was cDNA or gDNA that came from T cells, B-cell-depleted T cells, or PBMCs.

The length of the CDR3 is 13 residues. V lost 4 bases and J 0 bases, leaving 6 bases between the germline ends. Germline-derived CDR1 and CDR2 are SGHAT and FQNNGV. In the original analysis: The authors estimated nucleated cell counts from reference gene primer amplification. Method: immunoSEQ multiplex PCR; TCRdb's copy keeps in-frame clones and lacks some. Clone size and V and J calls were adopted from that table, with D and trimming inferred from the DNA. The sample has around 26,000 clones, around 90% seen once. The chain joins TRBV11-2 to TRBJ1-2; D gene ambiguous. The origin of this receptor is a human donor in a cohort sampled during active COVID-19. The source material was peripheral blood. In DNA form, the CDR3 reads TGTGCCAGCAGCTCCACACCTAACTATGGCTACACCTTC. It encodes CASSSTPNYGYTF.